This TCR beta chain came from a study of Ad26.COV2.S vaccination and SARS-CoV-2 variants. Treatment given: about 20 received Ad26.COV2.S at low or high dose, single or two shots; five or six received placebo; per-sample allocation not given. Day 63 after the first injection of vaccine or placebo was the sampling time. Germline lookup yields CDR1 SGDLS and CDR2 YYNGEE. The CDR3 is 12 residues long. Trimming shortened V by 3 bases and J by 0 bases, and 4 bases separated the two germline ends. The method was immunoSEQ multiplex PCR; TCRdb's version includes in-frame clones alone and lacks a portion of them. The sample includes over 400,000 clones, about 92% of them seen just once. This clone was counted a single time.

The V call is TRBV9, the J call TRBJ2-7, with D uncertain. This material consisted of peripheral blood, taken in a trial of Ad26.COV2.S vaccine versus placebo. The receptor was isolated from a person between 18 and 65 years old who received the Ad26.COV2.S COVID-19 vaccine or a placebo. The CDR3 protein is CASSGDSYEQYF. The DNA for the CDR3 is TGTGCCAGCAGCGGGGACTCCTACGAGCAGTACTTC.